Detailed here is one TCR beta chain. Its binding antigen is unknown. Base-call qualities are not available, and no considerably larger clone is one nucleotide away. These data belong to a study of shared clonotypes between healthy human individuals (dated by TCRdb to the early 2020s). Describing the broader study: The cohort included a few men and two women between 18 and 49 years of age. Each donor's leukapheresis produced roughly between about 0.8 and 10 billion PBMCs. The study deeply sequenced blood TCR repertoires of about 5 healthy adults to estimate repertoire size and the extent of clonotype sharing between individuals. For each donor, CD4 naive and CD4 memory were each given three plates, CD8 naive was given two plates, and CD8 memory was given one plate. To increase sequencing depth and limit assay-specific biases, different laboratories used diverse techniques to prepare libraries and sequence TCR repertoires.

For the CD8 naive samples, CD45RO-negative cells were positively selected for CCR7, yielding a CD45RA+CCR7+ population from which TemRA cells were excluded. Healthy HIV-negative adults with no recently reported acute infections or vaccinations were included as donors. Every donor was a Caucasian adult living in Nashville, Tennessee, USA. Blood was obtained by leukapheresis, after which PBMCs were separated by Ficoll-Histopaque density gradient centrifugation and cryopreserved in liquid nitrogen vapor phase. Analytical flow cytometry was used to check the purity and quantity of every magnetically sorted T cell population. Genomic DNA was isolated from each sorted fraction and quantified by UV absorbance on a Nanodrop 2000c. Results the study describes overall, beyond this receptor: Sharing across a handful of donors was observed for around 5% of naive CD4, over 3% of naive CD8, over 2% of memory CD4, and roughly 0.4% of memory CD8 clonotypes. Higher generation probabilities were observed for clonotypes shared by all four sorted-subset donors than for non-shared clonotypes. Sampling was restricted to blood, and TCR repertoires in tissue are likely to differ from TCR repertoires in blood. Because the study included a small number of donors, the genetic and exposure-history diversity represented was limited. Naive subsets generally had larger estimated clonotype richness than memory subsets did. Even with the large sequencing depth, rarefaction of the sorted-subset datasets indicated that sequencing was incomplete. Pairwise subsampling indicated that sequencing depth was expected to affect the degree of clonotype sharing among donors.

From its cysteine to its phenylalanine, the CDR3 spans 17 amino acids. The entry retains the CDR3 DNA only, 51 bases that are in frame from base 1. From a lookup of the germline V gene, CDR1 and CDR2 are SGHVS and FNYEAQ. Germline trimming: 5 bases from V, 6 bases from J; junction bases outside gene matches: 18. Using the deep immunoSEQ assay, multiplex PCR amplified TCR CDR3 regions from genomic DNA. Extracted genomic DNA from each cell subset was distributed evenly across all wells of several immunoSEQ 96-well plates, and each plate was treated as a replicate. Each replicate PCR for sorted subsets received around 200 ng genomic DNA, equal to about 30,000 T cell genomes. Purified libraries were measured with a Qubit 3.0 fluorometer, size-checked on a Bioanalyzer 2100, and measured again with the KAPA Library Quantification kit. Every immunoSEQ 96-well plate was sequenced on a separate single-read 150-cycle Illumina NextSeq 550 flow cell. The source study handled its data this way. The immunoSEQ output contained only junctional sequences without quality scores, so filtering could not match that applied to full-length reads. To assign V/J genes and CDR3, sequences were annotated using PyIR, a Python wrapper for IgBLAST v1.9, with IMGT germline references. Reads were filtered out if the reads had weak V/J assignments (E-value above 1e-6), no CDR3, stop codons, out-of-frame junctions, or ambiguous translated residues. V3J clonotypes were defined as sequences sharing the same inferred V gene, J gene, and CDR3 amino acid sequence. Percentage overlap between repertoires was computed as shared unique clonotypes divided by the size of the smaller repertoire. Repertoire richness was assessed with RTK rarefaction, the Chao1 estimator, and Recon v2.1 estimates of unobserved clonotypes. For all TCRbeta clonotypes obtained by the gDNA method from several donors, generation probabilities were computed with OLGA. Not all clones reach the TCRdb copy of this immuneACCESS table, which keeps in-frame sequences only. Checked studies attribute under half of the gap to unresolved V genes and leave the rest unexplained. The DNA was the basis for D and trimming; V, J and clone size are from that table. A total of around 580,000 clones appear in this sample, roughly 98% of them only once. 0.3% to 0.35% of the sample goes to the ten largest clones.

The sequence came from a man in his thirties or forties in good health. The sample consisted of naive CD8+ T cells sorted from blood. Per the publication, the cell subset or site label means: CD45RA+CCR7+. The rearranged segments are TRBV7-6 and TRBJ1-1, with TRBD1 identical over 7 junction bases. The CDR3 here reads CASSPRDSLPRIPEAFF. At the DNA level, the sequence is TGTGCCAGCAGCCCCCGGGACAGTCTCCCTCGGATCCCTGAAGCTTTCTTT.